This T cell receptor (beta chain) was documented in a study of glioma-infiltrating T cells after dendritic cell vaccination. Overall study findings and caveats: Higher pretreatment TIL content predicted longer progression-free time and survival.

Concerning this clone: What it recognizes is unknown.

This CDR3 is 14 amino acids long. Germline V gene data show CDR1 as KGHSH and CDR2 as LQKENI. Trimming cost V 1 base and J 7 bases; bases outside gene matches: 4. Only patients with spare fresh-frozen tumor and over two years of follow-up were included. Blood PBMC samples: pre-vaccination, two weeks post third vaccination, and at tumor progression. Sequencing used immunoSEQ multiplex PCR; TCRdb keeps in-frame clones, though not all of them. The sample has 25,000 to 35,000 clones, 90% to 95% seen once. This TCR was recovered from a human donor with glioblastoma. The specimen comprised blood, sampled before dendritic cell vaccination. J is TRBJ2-1 and V is TRBV18, with TRBD1 matching 7 bases. This CDR3 is CASSPQGAKNEQFF. The CDR3 DNA follows: TGTGCCAGCTCACCACAGGGGGCAAAAAATGAGCAGTTCTTC.